Presented here are 25 T cell receptor beta chains from one specimen sequenced in a study of blood T cells in healthy people across ages. A sample-barcoded 5' primer and a J-beta primer mix were used in a second PCR of roughly 7 to 11 cycles. One entry per CDR3 protein results from TCRdb running MiXCR on the 5' RACE reads. This sample has 1.5 million to 2 million distinct CDR3 sequences, with roughly two fifths found just once. The sequenced sample was blood. Receptors originate from a human donor in good health.

The chain combines TRBV10-3 with TRBJ1-1; TRBD1 might be the D (5 bases). Germline V gene sequence: CDR1 ENHRY, CDR2 SYGVKD. This CDR3 comprises 13 residues. The V gene lost 3 bases and the J gene lost 3 bases, with 8 bases spanning the gap. For the CDR3, the DNA is TGTGCCATCAGTGACAGGGTGGACACTGAAGCTTTCTTT. Translated: CAISDRVDTEAFF.

This clonotype was seen only a few times. The chain carries TRBV4-2 and TRBJ2-4, with D maybe TRBD1 (6 bases). The germline CDR1 and CDR2 sequences are LGHNA and YNFKEQ. CDR3 size: 13 residues. V lost 10 bases to trimming and J lost 13 bases, with 23 bases between them. DNA of the CDR3: TGTGCCACCGCGCCGGACAGTATTAGGAAGCAGTACTTC. Its translation is CATAPDSIRKQYF.

This clonotype has only a few counts. As DNA, the CDR3 is TGTGCCAGCAAGGGACAGGGTCTGGAGACCCAGTACTTC. Protein product: CASKGQGLETQYF. The chain uses TRBV6-5 and TRBJ2-5, with 9 bases aligning to TRBD1. Unmatched junction bases numbered 5, after V lost 7 bases and J lost 5 bases. The CDR3 sequence is 13 residues long. The germline V gene has CDR1 MNHEY and CDR2 SVGAGI.

The J gene is TRBJ2-7, the V gene TRBV20-1; 7 bases fit TRBD1. CDR1 is DFQATT, CDR2 SNEGSKA, per germline (reference sequence). With V trimmed by 0 bases and J by 0 bases, 8 bases remained unmatched. The CDR3 has 16 amino acids. CDR3 coding DNA: TGCAGTGCTAGAGATAGCTACGGGACAGCCTCCTACGAGCAGTACTTC. Its translation: CSARDSYGTASYEQYF.

The genes are TRBV20-1 and TRBJ2-4; 9 bases agree with TRBD2. Trimming cost V 6 bases and J 4 bases; bases outside gene matches: 13. The length of the CDR3 is 16 residues. From germline, CDR1 is DFQATT and CDR2 SNEGSKA (reference sequence). For the CDR3, the DNA is TGCAGTGCCACCCGGGGTAGCGGGGGAGATAAAAACATTCAGTACTTC. This gives the protein CSATRGSGGDKNIQYF.

V gene TRBV28 combines with J gene TRBJ1-5; 7 bases fit TRBD1. The V gene end was trimmed by 6 bases and the J gene end by 7 bases; junction bases not matched to a gene: 12. Germline V gives CDR1 MDHEN, CDR2 SYDVKM. The CDR3 has 15 amino acids. CDR3 amino acids: CASRHADRDGQPQHF. As DNA, the CDR3 is TGTGCCAGCAGACACGCCGACAGGGATGGCCAGCCCCAGCATTTT.

The V call is TRBV5-6, the J call TRBJ2-3; 10 bases map to TRBD1. The CDR3 loop spans 16 amino acids. Losses at the gene ends were 4 bases for V and 0 bases for J; bases not matched to a gene: 5. Germline V lookup: CDR1 SGHDT, CDR2 YYEEEE. The CDR3 is CASSRGTGASTDTQYF. CDR3 coding DNA: TGTGCCAGCAGCCGAGGGACAGGGGCTAGCACAGATACGCAGTATTTT.

V is TRBV28 and J is TRBJ2-5; 7 bases agree with TRBD1. The end of the DNA is better explained by TRBJ2-7, so the J call may be wrong. CDR1 MDHEN and CDR2 SYDVKM come from the germline V gene. CDR3 length equals 13 residues. The chain's CDR3 is CASSYYRGGEQYF. The CDR3 DNA follows: TGTGCCAGCAGTTACTACAGGGGTGGCGAGCAGTACTTC.

The CDR3 DNA sequence: TGTGCCAGCAGCTCCACCCGTAACTATGGCTACACCTTC. It yields the protein CASSSTRNYGYTF. The rearrangement joins TRBV7-2 to TRBJ1-2; unclear D gene. Trimming took off 4 bases at V and 1 base at J, with 7 bases between the two ends. Per the germline V gene, CDR1 is SGHTA and CDR2 is FQGNSA. The CDR3 runs 13 residues.

The rearrangement uses TRBV24-1 and TRBJ2-3; 7 nucleotides align to TRBD2. Trimming cost V 0 bases and J 3 bases; bases outside gene matches: 5. Germline CDR1 is KGHDR and CDR2 is SFDVKD. This CDR3 comprises 16 residues. The CDR3 sequence is CATSDLQGGETDTQYF. CDR3 DNA sequence: TGTGCCACCAGTGATTTGCAGGGAGGGGAAACAGATACGCAGTATTTT.

This clonotype has just a few counts. The chain combines TRBV7-9 with TRBJ2-3; D may be TRBD1 (6 bases). From germline, CDR1 is SEHNR and CDR2 FQNEAQ (reference sequence). The CDR3 is made up of 15 amino acids. Trimming left V 8 bases short and J 7 bases short, with 22 bases between. This chain's CDR3 is CASQLEAGVFHTQYF. The DNA of the CDR3 is TGTGCCAGCCAGCTCGAGGCAGGGGTATTTCATACGCAGTATTTT.

This clonotype was detected once. The rearrangement links TRBV20-1 to TRBJ2-3; no definite D call. Between the trimmed V and J ends, which lost 3 bases and 2 bases, there was a span of 15 bases. The germline V gene has CDR1 DFQATT and CDR2 SNEGSKA (reference sequence). The length of the CDR3 is 15 residues. The CDR3 sequence: CSASPTEATTDTQYF. DNA of the CDR3: TGCAGTGCTAGCCCGACGGAAGCTACCACAGATACGCAGTATTTT.

The V call is TRBV25-1, the J call TRBJ1-5; 7 nucleotides line up with TRBD1. The CDR3 spans 14 residues. CDR1 and CDR2 from the germline V gene are MGHDK and SYGVNS. The ends lost 3 bases at V and 5 bases at J; junction bases unmatched: 4. CDR3 bases: TGTGCCAGCAGTGAGACAGGGATAGATCAGCCCCAGCATTTT. Translated: CASSETGIDQPQHF.

The chain joins TRBV28 to TRBJ1-2; D gene unclear. This CDR3 contains 15 residues. CDR1 and CDR2 (germline): MDHEN, SYDVKM. V was trimmed by 5 bases and J by 3 bases, leaving 16 bases between them. The CDR3, as DNA: TGTGCCAGCAGTCCCGCGGGAGGCCGAGACTATGGCTACACCTTC. Encoded protein: CASSPAGGRDYGYTF.

A few counts support this clonotype. This sequence joins TRBV7-9 and TRBJ2-7, with 16 bases fitting TRBD2. The V gene's germline CDR1 is SEHNR and CDR2 FQNEAQ (reference sequence). Trimming cost V 7 bases and J 4 bases; bases outside gene matches: 7. The CDR3 is made up of 16 amino acids. The CDR3 sequence: CASTGLAGGPTYEQYF. DNA of the CDR3: TGTGCCAGCACGGGACTAGCGGGGGGGCCCACTTACGAGCAGTACTTC.

The chain links TRBV12-3 or TRBV12-4 to TRBJ2-5, with a weak D call TRBD2 (6 bases). This CDR3 has 13 amino acids. V lost 7 bases, J lost 11 bases, and 20 bases lay in between. CDR3 region: CASTAGPEGEQYF. In DNA form, the CDR3 reads TGTGCCAGCACCGCGGGGCCAGAAGGGGAGCAGTACTTC.

V usage is TRBV7-3 and J usage is TRBJ2-2; D is ambiguous. The CDR3 sequence is 15 residues long. V shed 5 bases and J shed 4 bases, with 14 bases lying between them. The germline gives CDR1 SGHTA, CDR2 FQGTGA. This chain's CDR3 is CASSTNQGPTGELFF. The CDR3 DNA is TGTGCCAGCAGCACCAACCAAGGGCCCACCGGGGAGCTGTTTTTT.

The CDR3 DNA sequence: TGTGCCAGCAGCTTAGCGCAAAGGACAGGGGGTACTGAAGCTTTCTTT. Protein sequence: CASSLAQRTGGTEAFF. The J gene is TRBJ1-1, the V gene TRBV7-9; 10 bases fit TRBD1. V shed 0 bases and J 5 bases; nucleotides not matched to a gene: 6. In germline, CDR1 is SEHNR, CDR2 FQNEAQ (reference sequence). This CDR3 comprises 16 residues. The whole variable domain, remainder taken from reference TRBV7-9 and TRBJ1-1, is DTGVSQNPRHKITKRGQNVTFRCDPISEHNRLYWYRQTLGQGPEFLTYFQNEAQLEKSRLLSDRFSAERPKGSFSTLEIQRTEQGDSAMYLCASSLAQRTGGTEAFFGQGTRLTVV.

The chain couples TRBV30 to TRBJ2-4; maybe TRBD2 (6 bases). The DNA matches TRBJ2-7 better at its end, which makes the J call doubtful. CDR3 length equals 11 residues. CDR1 and CDR2 (germline): GTSNPN, SVGIG (reference sequence). The CDR3 reads CAWAKAGEQYF. The DNA for the CDR3 is TGTGCCTGGGCCAAAGCGGGCGAGCAGTACTTC.

The V call is TRBV6-5, the J call TRBJ2-7, with 8 bases that match TRBD1. The CDR3 loop spans 15 amino acids. The V segment lost 0 bases and the J segment 4 bases; nucleotides outside the gene matches: 5. Germline values: CDR1 MNHEY, CDR2 SVGAGI. CDR3 residues: CASSYSTGEGYEQYF. DNA of the CDR3: TGTGCCAGCAGTTACTCGACAGGGGAAGGTTACGAGCAGTACTTC.

In this sample, this clonotype turned up a few times. The CDR3, as DNA: TGCGCCAGCAGTGAGGACAGGATTTACTACGAGCAGTACTTC. Protein product: CASSEDRIYYEQYF. The chain combines TRBV10-2 with TRBJ2-7, with a weak D call TRBD1 (6 bases). This CDR3 comprises 14 residues. Germline CDR1 and CDR2: WSHSY and SAAADI. V was clipped by 2 bases and J by 3 bases, with 11 bases between them.

V gene TRBV9 combines with J gene TRBJ2-1; D may be TRBD2 (5 bases). The ends were cut back, 4 bases at V and 0 bases at J, with 11 bases in the middle. CDR3 length: 15 residues. Germline lookup yields CDR1 SGDLS and CDR2 YYNGEE. This CDR3 is CASSSPGSSYNEQFF. The CDR3 nucleotides read TGTGCCAGCAGCTCTCCGGGGAGCTCCTACAATGAGCAGTTCTTC. Together with reference TRBV9 and TRBJ2-1, the CDR3 gives the full variable domain: DSGVTQTPKHLITATGQRVTLRCSPRSGDLSVYWYQQSLDQGLQFLIQYYNGEERAKGNILERFSAQQFPDLHSELNLSSLELGDSALYFCASSSPGSSYNEQFFGPGTRLTVL.

The chain carries TRBV5-6 and TRBJ1-2; D gene unclear. The V gene's germline CDR1 is SGHDT and CDR2 YYEEEE. This CDR3 comprises 14 residues. V was shortened by 0 bases and J by 5 bases, with 11 bases between the two germline ends. The DNA for the CDR3 is TGTGCCAGCAGCTTGGTCGACTTTTCGTATGGCTACACCTTC. Translated: CASSLVDFSYGYTF.

Remarks on this clonotype: Germline is not matched at one junction end, which may reflect a read error. This chain connects TRBV27 to TRBJ1-5; possibly TRBD1 for D (6 bases). From germline, CDR1 is MNHEY and CDR2 SMNVEV (reference sequence). The CDR3 sequence is 14 residues long. DNA for the CDR3: TGTGCCAGCCCGACCCACAGGGAGGATCAGCCCCGGCATTTT. As protein: CASPTHREDQPRHF.

V gene TRBV24-1 combines with J gene TRBJ2-5, with D possibly being TRBD1 or TRBD2 (6 bases each). The germline V gene has CDR1 KGHDR and CDR2 SFDVKD. The CDR3 has 16 amino acids. Between the trimmed V and J ends, which lost 0 bases and 2 bases, there was a span of 12 bases. DNA of the CDR3: TGTGCCACCAGTGATTTGTCCACGGGGGCACAAGAGACCCAGTACTTC. Translating gives CATSDLSTGAQETQYF.